This T cell receptor beta chain was recorded in a study of human T cells and chemical hapten exposure. TCRdb redid the calling of the RACE reads with MiXCR, one entry per CDR3 protein. This sample yields about 82,000 distinct CDR3 sequences, of which approximately 7% are seen a single time; 1.3% belongs to the top ten. The time point: patch test 2, 6 weeks after DPC sensitization. Treatment: therapeutic diphenylcyclopropenone sensitization with weekly scalp DPC. Alopecia patients, 18 to 70 years old and DPC-suitable, served as donors. The CDR3 has 11 amino acids. V gave up 4 bases and J gave up 3 bases, with 3 bases separating them. CDR1 and CDR2 from the germline V gene are LGHNA and YNFKEQ. In its sample, this clonotype was seen a few times.

The specimen was whole blood, collected in connection with sensitization to the hapten diphenylcyclopropenone (DPC). The V and J genes are TRBV4-2 and TRBJ1-1, with D uncertain. The clonotype was recovered from a woman in her thirties with alopecia areata. Some clones in this sample may be carry-over from other donors' samples. The CDR3 reads CASSPDTEAFF. The CDR3 DNA sequence: TGTGCCAGCAGCCCGGACACTGAAGCTTTCTTT.